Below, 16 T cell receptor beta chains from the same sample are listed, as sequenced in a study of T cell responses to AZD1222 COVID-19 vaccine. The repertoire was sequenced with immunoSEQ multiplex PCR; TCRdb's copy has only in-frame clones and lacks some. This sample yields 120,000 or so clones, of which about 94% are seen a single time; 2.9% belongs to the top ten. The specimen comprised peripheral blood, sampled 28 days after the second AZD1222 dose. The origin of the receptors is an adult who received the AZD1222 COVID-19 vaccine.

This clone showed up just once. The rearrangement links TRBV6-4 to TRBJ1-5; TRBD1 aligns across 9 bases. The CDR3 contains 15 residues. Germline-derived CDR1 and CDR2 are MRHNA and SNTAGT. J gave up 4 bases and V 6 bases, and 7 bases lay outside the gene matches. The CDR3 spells CASRNYRGLNQPQHF. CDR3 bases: TGTGCCAGCAGAAACTACAGGGGGCTAAATCAGCCCCAGCATTTT.

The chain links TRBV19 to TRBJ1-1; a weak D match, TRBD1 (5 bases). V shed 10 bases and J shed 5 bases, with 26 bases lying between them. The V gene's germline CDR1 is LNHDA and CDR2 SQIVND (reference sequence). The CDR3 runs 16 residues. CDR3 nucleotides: TGTGCCACTGCCCTGGGCAGGGAAAAGACTTTAACTGAAGCTTTCTTT. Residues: CATALGREKTLTEAFF.

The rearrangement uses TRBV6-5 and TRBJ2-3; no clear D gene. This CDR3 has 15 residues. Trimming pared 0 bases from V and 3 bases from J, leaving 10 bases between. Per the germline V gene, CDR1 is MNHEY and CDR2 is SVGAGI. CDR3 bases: TGTGCCAGCAGTTACTCTTGGGAACCAACAGATACGCAGTATTTT. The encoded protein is CASSYSWEPTDTQYF.

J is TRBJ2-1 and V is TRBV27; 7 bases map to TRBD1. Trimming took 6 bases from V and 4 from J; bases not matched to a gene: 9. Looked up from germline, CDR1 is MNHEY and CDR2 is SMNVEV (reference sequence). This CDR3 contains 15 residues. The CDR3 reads CASRAWDSRYNEQFF. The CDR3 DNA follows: TGTGCCAGCAGAGCCTGGGACAGCAGATACAATGAGCAGTTCTTC.

The CDR3 is CASSPRLAGGTDTQYF. In DNA, the CDR3 is TGTGCCAGCAGCCCACGACTAGCGGGGGGCACAGATACGCAGTATTTT. The chain recombines TRBV7-8 with TRBJ2-3, with 12 bases matching TRBD2. The junction had 4 bases not matched to a gene; V was cut back by 5 bases and J by 1 base. CDR1 is SGHVS and CDR2 is FQNEAQ in the germline V gene. The CDR3 sequence is 16 residues long.

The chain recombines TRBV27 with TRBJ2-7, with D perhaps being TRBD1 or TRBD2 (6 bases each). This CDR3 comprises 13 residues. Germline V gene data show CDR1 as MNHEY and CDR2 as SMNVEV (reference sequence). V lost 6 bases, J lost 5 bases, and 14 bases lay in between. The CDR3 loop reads CASRGATRDEQYF. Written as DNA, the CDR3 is TGTGCCAGCAGGGGGGCGACTAGGGACGAGCAGTACTTC.

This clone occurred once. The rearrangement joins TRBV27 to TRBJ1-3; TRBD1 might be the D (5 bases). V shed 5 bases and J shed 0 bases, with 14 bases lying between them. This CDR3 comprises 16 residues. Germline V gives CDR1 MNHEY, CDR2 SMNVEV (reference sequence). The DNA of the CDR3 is TGTGCCAGCAGTCCGCAGGGACGGCTCTCTGGAAACACCATATATTTT. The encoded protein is CASSPQGRLSGNTIYF.

The CDR3 is CASQQGADSGNTIYF. The CDR3 nucleotides are TGCGCCAGTCAACAGGGGGCTGACTCTGGAAACACCATATATTTT. The gene calls are TRBV10-2 and TRBJ1-3, with 9 bases aligning to TRBD1. This CDR3 has 15 amino acids. CDR1 is WSHSY, CDR2 SAAADI, per germline. V gave up 9 bases and J gave up 0 bases; unmatched junction bases: 6.

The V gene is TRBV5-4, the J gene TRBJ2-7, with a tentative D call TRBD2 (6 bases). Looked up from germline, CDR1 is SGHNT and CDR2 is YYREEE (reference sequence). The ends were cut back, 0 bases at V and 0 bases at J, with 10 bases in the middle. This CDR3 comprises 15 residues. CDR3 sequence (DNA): TGTGCCAGCAGCTTGGATTTGGGGGGCTCCTACGAGCAGTACTTC. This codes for CASSLDLGGSYEQYF.

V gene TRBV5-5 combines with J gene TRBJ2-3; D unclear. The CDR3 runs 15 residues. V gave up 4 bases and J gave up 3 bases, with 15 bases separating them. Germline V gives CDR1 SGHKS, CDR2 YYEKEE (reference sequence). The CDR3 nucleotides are TGTGCCAGCAGCGTCGGTTCGGGTCGGACAGATACGCAGTATTTT. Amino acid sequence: CASSVGSGRTDTQYF. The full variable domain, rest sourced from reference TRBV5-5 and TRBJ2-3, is DAGVTQSPTHLIKTRGQQVTLRCSPISGHKSVSWYQQVLGQGPQFIFQYYEKEERGRGNFPDRFSARQFPNYSSELNVNALLLGDSALYLCASSVGSGRTDTQYFGPGTRLTVL.

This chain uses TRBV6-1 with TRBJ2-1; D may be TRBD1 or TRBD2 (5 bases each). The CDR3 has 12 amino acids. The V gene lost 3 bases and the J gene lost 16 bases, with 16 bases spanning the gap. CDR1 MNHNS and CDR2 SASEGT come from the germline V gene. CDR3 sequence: CASSDPGTRPFF. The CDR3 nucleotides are TGTGCCAGCAGTGACCCCGGGACGCGACCATTCTTC.

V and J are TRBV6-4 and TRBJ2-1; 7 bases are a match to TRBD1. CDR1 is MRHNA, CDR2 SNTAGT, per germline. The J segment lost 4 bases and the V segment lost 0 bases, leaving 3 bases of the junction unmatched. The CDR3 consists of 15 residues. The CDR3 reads CASSDSGDSYNEQFF. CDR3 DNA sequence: TGTGCCAGCAGTGACTCTGGGGACAGTTACAATGAGCAGTTCTTC.

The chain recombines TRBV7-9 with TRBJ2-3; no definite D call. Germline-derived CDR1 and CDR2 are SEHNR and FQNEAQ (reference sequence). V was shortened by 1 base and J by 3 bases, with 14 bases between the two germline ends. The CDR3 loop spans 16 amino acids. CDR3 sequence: CASSLGSGLRTDTQYF. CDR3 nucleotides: TGTGCCAGCAGCTTAGGCTCAGGTCTTAGAACAGATACGCAGTATTTT.

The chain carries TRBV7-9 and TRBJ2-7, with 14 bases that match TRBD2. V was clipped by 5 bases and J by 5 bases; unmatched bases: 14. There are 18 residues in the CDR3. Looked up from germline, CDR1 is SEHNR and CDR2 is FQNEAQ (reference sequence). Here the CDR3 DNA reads TGTGCCAGCAGCCCAAGGACTAGCGGGGGGCTCATTGTAAACGAGCAGTACTTC. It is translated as CASSPRTSGGLIVNEQYF.

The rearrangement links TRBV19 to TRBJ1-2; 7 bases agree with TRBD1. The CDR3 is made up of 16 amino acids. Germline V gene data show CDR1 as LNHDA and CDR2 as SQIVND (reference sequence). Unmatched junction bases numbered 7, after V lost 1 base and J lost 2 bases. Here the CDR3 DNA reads TGTGCCAGTAGTATAGTTGGGACAGTTTCCAACTATGGCTACACCTTC. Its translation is CASSIVGTVSNYGYTF.

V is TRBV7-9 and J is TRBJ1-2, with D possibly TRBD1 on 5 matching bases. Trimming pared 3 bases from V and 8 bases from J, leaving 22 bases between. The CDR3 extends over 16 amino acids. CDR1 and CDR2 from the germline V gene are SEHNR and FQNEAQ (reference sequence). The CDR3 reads CASSFSLGGGNSGYTF. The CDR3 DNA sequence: TGTGCCAGCAGCTTCTCCTTAGGCGGGGGAAATAGCGGCTACACCTTC.